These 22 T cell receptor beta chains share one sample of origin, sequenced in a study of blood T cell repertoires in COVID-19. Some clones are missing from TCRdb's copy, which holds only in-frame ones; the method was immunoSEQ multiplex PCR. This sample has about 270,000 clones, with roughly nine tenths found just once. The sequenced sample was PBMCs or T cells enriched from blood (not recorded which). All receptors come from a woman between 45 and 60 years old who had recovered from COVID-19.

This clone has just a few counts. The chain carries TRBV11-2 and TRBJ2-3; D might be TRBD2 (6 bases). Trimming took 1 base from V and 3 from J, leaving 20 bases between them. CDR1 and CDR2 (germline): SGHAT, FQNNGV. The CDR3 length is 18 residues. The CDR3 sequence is CASSLVGRGPGRTDTQYF. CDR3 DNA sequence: TGTGCCAGCAGCTTAGTCGGTCGGGGACCAGGGAGGACAGATACGCAGTATTTT.

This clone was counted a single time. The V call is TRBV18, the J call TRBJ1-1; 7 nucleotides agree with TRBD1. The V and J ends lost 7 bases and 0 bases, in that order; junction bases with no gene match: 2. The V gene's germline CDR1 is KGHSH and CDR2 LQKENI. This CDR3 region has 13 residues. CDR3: CASLGGLNTEAFF. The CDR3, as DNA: TGTGCCAGCTTAGGGGGCTTGAACACTGAAGCTTTCTTT.

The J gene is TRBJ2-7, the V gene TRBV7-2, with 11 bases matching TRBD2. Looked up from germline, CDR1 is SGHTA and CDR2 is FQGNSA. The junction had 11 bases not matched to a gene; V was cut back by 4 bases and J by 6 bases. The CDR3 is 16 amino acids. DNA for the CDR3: TGTGCCAGCAGCTCCCTCACGACTAGCGGGAATATCGAGCAGTACTTC. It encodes CASSSLTTSGNIEQYF.

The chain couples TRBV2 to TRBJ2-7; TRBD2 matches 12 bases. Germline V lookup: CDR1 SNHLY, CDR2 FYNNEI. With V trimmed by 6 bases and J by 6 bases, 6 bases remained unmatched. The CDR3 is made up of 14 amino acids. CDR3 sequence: CASRWTSGISEQYF. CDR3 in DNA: TGTGCCAGCAGGTGGACTAGCGGGATTTCCGAGCAGTACTTC.

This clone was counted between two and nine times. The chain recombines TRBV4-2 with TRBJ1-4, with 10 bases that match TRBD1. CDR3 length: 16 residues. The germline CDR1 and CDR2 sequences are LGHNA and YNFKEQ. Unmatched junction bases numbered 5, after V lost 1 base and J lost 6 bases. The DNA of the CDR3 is TGTGCCAGCAGCCAAGCGGTCGGGACAGGGGATGAAAAACTGTTTTTT. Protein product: CASSQAVGTGDEKLFF.

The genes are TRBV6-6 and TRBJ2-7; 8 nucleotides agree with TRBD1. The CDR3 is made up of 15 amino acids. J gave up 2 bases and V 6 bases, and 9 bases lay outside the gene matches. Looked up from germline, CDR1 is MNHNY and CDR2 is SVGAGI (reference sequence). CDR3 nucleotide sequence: TGTGCCAGCAGCCAGAGACCGGGACAGGCCTACGAGCAGTACTTC. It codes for CASSQRPGQAYEQYF.

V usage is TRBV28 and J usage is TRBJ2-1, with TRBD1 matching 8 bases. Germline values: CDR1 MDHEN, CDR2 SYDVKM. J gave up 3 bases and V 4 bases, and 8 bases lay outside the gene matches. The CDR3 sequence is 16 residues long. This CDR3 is CASSSHTGTGYNEQFF. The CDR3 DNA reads TGTGCCAGCAGTTCGCACACCGGGACAGGCTACAATGAGCAGTTCTTC.

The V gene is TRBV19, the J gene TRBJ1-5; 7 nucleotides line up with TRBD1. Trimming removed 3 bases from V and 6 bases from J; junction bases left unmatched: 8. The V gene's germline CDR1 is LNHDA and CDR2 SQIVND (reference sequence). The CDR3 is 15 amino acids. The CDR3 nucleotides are TGTGCCAGTAGTATTGAGGGGGCGTACGTTCAGCCCCAGCATTTT. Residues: CASSIEGAYVQPQHF.

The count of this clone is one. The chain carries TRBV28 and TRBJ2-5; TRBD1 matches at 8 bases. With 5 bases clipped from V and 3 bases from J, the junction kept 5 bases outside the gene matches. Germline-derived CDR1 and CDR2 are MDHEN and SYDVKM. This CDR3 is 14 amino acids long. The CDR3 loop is CASSDLTGEETQYF. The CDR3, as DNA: TGTGCCAGCAGTGACCTGACAGGGGAAGAGACCCAGTACTTC.

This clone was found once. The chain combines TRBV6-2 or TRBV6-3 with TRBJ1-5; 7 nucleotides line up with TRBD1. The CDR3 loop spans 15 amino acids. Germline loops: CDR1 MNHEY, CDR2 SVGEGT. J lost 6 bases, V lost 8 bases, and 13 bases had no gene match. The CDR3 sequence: CASGRTGQRSQPQHF. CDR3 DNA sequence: TGTGCCAGCGGCCGGACGGGACAGAGAAGTCAGCCCCAGCATTTT.

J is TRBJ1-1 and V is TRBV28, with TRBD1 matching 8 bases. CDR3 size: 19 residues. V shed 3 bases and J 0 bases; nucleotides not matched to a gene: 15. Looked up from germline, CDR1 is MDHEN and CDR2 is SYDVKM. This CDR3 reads CASSFWVSGTGKLNTEAFF. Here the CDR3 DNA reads TGTGCCAGCAGTTTTTGGGTTTCGGGGACAGGAAAATTGAACACTGAAGCTTTCTTT.

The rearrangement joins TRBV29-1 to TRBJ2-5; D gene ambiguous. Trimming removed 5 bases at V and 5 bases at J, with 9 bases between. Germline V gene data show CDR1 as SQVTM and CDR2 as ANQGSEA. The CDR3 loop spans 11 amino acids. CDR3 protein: CSVSRRETQYF. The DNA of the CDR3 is TGCAGCGTTTCTAGGCGTGAGACCCAGTACTTC.

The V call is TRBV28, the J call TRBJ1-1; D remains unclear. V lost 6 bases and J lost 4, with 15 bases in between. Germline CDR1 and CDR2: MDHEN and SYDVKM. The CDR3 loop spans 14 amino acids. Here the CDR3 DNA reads TGTGCCAGCAGCTACCCGGCTGGCGGCACTGAAGCTTTCTTT. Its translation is CASSYPAGGTEAFF.

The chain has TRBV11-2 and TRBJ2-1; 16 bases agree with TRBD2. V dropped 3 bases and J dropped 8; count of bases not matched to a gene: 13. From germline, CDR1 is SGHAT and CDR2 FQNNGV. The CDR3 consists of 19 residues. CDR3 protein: CASSFNMGLAGGAVHEQFF. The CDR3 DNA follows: TGTGCCAGCAGCTTCAACATGGGACTAGCGGGAGGGGCCGTCCATGAGCAGTTCTTC.

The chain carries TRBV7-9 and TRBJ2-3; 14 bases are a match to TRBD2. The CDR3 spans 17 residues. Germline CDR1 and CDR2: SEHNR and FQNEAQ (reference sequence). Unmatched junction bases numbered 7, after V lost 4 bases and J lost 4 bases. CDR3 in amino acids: CASSSGTSGRWADTQYF. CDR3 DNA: TGTGCCAGCAGCTCGGGGACTAGCGGGAGATGGGCAGATACGCAGTATTTT. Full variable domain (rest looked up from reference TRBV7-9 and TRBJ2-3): DTGVSQNPRHKITKRGQNVTFRCDPISEHNRLYWYRQTLGQGPEFLTYFQNEAQLEKSRLLSDRFSAERPKGSFSTLEIQRTEQGDSAMYLCASSSGTSGRWADTQYFGPGTRLTVL.

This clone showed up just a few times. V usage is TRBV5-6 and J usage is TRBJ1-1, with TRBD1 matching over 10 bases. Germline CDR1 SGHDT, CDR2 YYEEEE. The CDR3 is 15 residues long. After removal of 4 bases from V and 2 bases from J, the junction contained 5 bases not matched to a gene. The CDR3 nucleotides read TGTGCCAGCAGCAGACAGGGGGCTGGTAACACTGAAGCTTTCTTT. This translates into CASSRQGAGNTEAFF.

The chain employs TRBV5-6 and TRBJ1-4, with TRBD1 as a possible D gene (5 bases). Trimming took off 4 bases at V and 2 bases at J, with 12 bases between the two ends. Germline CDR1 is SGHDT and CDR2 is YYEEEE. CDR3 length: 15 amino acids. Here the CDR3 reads CASSPAGFTNEKLFF. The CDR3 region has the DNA TGTGCCAGCAGCCCAGCAGGGTTCACTAATGAAAAACTGTTTTTT.

The CDR3 here is CASSQDRGLVPNYGYTF. In DNA form, the CDR3 reads TGCGCCAGCAGCCAAGACAGGGGACTAGTGCCTAACTATGGCTACACCTTC. The V call is TRBV4-3, the J call TRBJ1-2; perhaps TRBD1 as D (6 bases). V dropped 0 bases and J dropped 0 bases, with 14 bases sitting between them. Germline CDR1 and CDR2: LGHNA and YSLEER. CDR3 length equals 17 residues.

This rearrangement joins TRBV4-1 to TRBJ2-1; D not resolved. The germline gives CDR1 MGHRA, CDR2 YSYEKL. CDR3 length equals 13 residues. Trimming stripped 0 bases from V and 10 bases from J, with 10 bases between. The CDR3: CASSQDPGWEQFF. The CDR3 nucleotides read TGCGCCAGCAGCCAAGATCCAGGATGGGAGCAGTTCTTC.

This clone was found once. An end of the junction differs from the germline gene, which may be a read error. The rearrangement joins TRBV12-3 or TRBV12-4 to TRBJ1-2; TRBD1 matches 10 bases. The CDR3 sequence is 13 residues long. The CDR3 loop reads CASSTGQGFPGPF. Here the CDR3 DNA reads TGTGCCAGCAGTACGGGACAGGGGTTCCCGGGTCCCTTC.

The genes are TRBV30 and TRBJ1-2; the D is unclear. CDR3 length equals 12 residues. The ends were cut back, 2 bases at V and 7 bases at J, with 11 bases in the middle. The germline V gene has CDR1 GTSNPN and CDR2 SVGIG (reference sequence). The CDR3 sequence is CAWSPPGGGYTF. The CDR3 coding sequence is TGTGCCTGGAGTCCCCCAGGAGGTGGCTACACCTTC.

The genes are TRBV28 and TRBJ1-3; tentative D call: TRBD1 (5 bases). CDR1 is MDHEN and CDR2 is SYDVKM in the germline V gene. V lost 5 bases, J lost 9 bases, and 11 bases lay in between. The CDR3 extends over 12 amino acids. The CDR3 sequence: CASSEAQGTIYF. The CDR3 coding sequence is TGTGCCAGCAGTGAAGCCCAGGGCACCATATATTTT.